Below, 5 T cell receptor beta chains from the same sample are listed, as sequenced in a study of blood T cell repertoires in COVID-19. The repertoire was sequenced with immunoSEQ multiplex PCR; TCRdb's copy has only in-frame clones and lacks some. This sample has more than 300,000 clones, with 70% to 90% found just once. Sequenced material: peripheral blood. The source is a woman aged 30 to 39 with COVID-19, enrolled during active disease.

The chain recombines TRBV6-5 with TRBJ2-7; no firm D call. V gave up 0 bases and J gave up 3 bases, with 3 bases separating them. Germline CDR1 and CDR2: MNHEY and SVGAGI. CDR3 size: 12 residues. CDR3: CASSYSSYEQYF. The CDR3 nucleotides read TGTGCCAGCAGTTACTCGAGCTACGAGCAGTACTTC.

The chain's CDR3 is CASSLSGGYSYNEQFF. CDR3 bases: TGTGCCAGCAGCTTGAGCGGGGGTTACTCCTACAATGAGCAGTTCTTC. The chain uses TRBV11-2 and TRBJ2-1; 8 bases agree with TRBD2. This CDR3 is built from 16 residues. The V gene end was trimmed by 3 bases and the J gene end by 0 bases; junction bases not matched to a gene: 4. Germline CDR1 and CDR2: SGHAT and FQNNGV. The variable domain in full, with the rest retrieved from reference TRBV11-2 and TRBJ2-1, is EAGVAQSPRYKIIEKRQSVAFWCNPISGHATLYWYQQILGQGPKLLIQFQNNGVVDDSQLPKDRFSAERLKGVDSTLKIQPAKLEDSAVYLCASSLSGGYSYNEQFFGPGTRLTVL.

The CDR3, as DNA: TGTGCCAGCAGTATACAGTGGAGCACAGATACGCAGTATTTT. Its translation: CASSIQWSTDTQYF. The chain carries TRBV6-5 and TRBJ2-3; unclear D gene. Germline lookup yields CDR1 MNHEY and CDR2 SVGAGI. With 5 bases removed from V and 0 bases from J, the gap between germline ends came to 9 bases. The CDR3 extends over 14 amino acids.

Here the CDR3 reads CASSRGGPQETQYF. The CDR3 DNA reads as TGTGCCAGCAGTCGAGGGGGCCCCCAAGAGACCCAGTACTTC. The gene calls are TRBV16 and TRBJ2-5; 7 bases fit TRBD1. There are 14 residues in the CDR3. The germline CDR1 and CDR2 sequences are KGHSY and FQNENV. V lost 6 bases, J lost 1 base, and 5 bases stayed unmatched.

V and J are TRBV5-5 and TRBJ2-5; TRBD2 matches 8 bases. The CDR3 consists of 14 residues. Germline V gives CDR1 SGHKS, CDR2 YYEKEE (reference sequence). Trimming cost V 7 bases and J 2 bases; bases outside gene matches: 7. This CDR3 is CASLAGSLQETQYF. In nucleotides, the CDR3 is TGTGCCAGCCTAGCGGGTTCCCTACAAGAGACCCAGTACTTC.